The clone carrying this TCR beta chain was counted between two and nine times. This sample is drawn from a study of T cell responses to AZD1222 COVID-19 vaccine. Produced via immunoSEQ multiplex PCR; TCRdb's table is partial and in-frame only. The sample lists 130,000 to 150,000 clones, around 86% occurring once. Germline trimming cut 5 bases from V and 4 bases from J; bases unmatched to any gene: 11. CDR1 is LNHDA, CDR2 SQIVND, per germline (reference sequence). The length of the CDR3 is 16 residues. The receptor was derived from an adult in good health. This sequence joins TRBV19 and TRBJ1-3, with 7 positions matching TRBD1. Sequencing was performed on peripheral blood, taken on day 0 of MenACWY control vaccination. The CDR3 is CASSGKAGGYGNTIYF. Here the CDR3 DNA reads TGTGCCAGTAGTGGAAAAGCAGGGGGTTACGGAAACACCATATATTTT.